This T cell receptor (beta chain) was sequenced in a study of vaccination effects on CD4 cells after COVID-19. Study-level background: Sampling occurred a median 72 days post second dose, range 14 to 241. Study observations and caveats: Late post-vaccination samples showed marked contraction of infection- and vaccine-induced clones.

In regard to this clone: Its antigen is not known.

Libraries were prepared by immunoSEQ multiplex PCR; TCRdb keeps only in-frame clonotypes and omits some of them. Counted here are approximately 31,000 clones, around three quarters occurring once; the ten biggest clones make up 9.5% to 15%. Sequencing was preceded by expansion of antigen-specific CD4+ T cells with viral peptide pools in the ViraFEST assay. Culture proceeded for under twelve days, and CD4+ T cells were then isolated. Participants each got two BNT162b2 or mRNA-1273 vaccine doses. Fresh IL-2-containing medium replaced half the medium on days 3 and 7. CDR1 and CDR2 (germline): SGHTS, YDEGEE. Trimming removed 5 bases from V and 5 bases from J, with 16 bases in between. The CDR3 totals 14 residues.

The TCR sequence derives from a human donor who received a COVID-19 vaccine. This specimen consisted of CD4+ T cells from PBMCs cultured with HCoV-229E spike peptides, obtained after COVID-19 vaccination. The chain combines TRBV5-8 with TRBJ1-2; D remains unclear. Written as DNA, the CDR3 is TGTGCCAGCAGTCTTGGTATGCTAGCTTATGGCTACACCTTC. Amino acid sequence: CASSLGMLAYGYTF. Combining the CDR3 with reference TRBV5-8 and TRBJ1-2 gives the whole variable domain EAGVTQSPTHLIKTRGQQATLRCSPISGHTSVYWYQQALGLGLQFLLWYDEGEERNRGNFPPRFSGRQFPNYSSELNVNALELEDSALYLCASSLGMLAYGYTFGSGTRLTVV.